This entry concerns a single T cell receptor (beta chain). Its antigen is as yet unknown. The PCR was carried out with 60 Vbeta primers and 13 Jbeta primers. Here immunoSEQ multiplex PCR was the method, and the copy in TCRdb shows in-frame clones only, minus some. The sample includes over 120,000 clones, about four fifths seen only once; the top ten take about 5%. This specimen belongs to a study of cytomegalovirus exposure and HLA in healthy donors. Study details: In an early release, HLA-typed donors contributed 90 million or so unique TCR sequences. Study-wide results and limits: Links to common viral pathogens appeared, in a later analysis, for several of the most significant clusters.

The CDR3 extends over 12 amino acids. Trimming cost V 8 bases and J 3 bases; bases outside gene matches: 3. Germline V lookup: CDR1 MNHNY, CDR2 SVGAGI (reference sequence). Material: PBMCs. The TCR comes from a man aged 40-49 years in good health and CMV-seronegative. The V and J genes are TRBV6-6 and TRBJ1-2, with 7 bases fitting TRBD1. The CDR3 nucleotides read TGTGCCAGCCTTGGGACAGACTATGGCTACACCTTC. The encoded protein is CASLGTDYGYTF.